This record concerns one T cell receptor (beta chain) sequence. The data derive from a study of blood T cell repertoires in COVID-19. Allocation to cohorts depended on clinical history reported by the participants. The CDR3 length is 15 residues. Germline CDR1 is SGDLS and CDR2 is YYNGEE. Unmatched junction bases numbered 4, after V lost 3 bases and J lost 4 bases. Repertoires were generated with immunoSEQ multiplex PCR, while TCRdb's copy carries only in-frame clones and drops some. This table has 150,000 to 200,000 clones, approximately 80% appearing once. The source of this sequence is a man aged 35 to 55 who had recovered from COVID-19. The sample comprised PBMCs or T cells enriched from blood (not recorded which). V gene TRBV9 combines with J gene TRBJ1-1; 12 bases are shared with TRBD1. The chain's CDR3 is CASSGGQGAGTEAFF. CDR3 bases: TGTGCCAGCAGCGGGGGACAGGGGGCGGGCACTGAAGCTTTCTTT.